The next 10 T cell receptor beta chains were all read from a single sample in a study of cytomegalovirus exposure and HLA in healthy donors. Profiled with immunoSEQ multiplex PCR; TCRdb holds only in-frame clones, not every one. The table records some 130,000 clones, roughly four fifths of them present only once. Sequenced input: PBMCs. Source of these receptors: a man younger than 45 in good health and CMV-seropositive.

V is TRBV25-1 and J is TRBJ1-3; no firm D call. Germline CDR1 is MGHDK and CDR2 is SYGVNS. Trimming stripped 7 bases from V and 3 bases from J, with 10 bases between. This CDR3 has 13 residues. The CDR3 reads CASTPSFGNTIYF. The CDR3 DNA reads as TGTGCCAGCACCCCCAGTTTTGGAAACACCATATATTTT.

The V gene is TRBV4-1, the J gene TRBJ1-2; possibly TRBD1 for D (5 bases). CDR1 MGHRA and CDR2 YSYEKL come from the germline V gene. The CDR3 is 15 amino acids. Trimming pared 1 base from V and 0 bases from J, leaving 9 bases between. CDR3 residues: CASSQGRGPNYGYTF. CDR3 nucleotide sequence: TGCGCCAGCAGCCAAGGGCGGGGCCCTAACTATGGCTACACCTTC.

The rearrangement joins TRBV4-2 to TRBJ2-7; 9 nucleotides align to TRBD2. V was pared by 4 bases and J by 5 bases, with 9 bases of the junction left unmatched. The CDR3 sequence is 15 residues long. In germline, CDR1 is LGHNA, CDR2 YNFKEQ. CDR3 nucleotides: TGTGCCAGCAGCCGGGGGTTTAGCGGGAGCCACGAGCAGTACTTC. Translated, it gives CASSRGFSGSHEQYF.

The chain couples TRBV11-2 to TRBJ2-7, with D possibly being TRBD2 (5 bases). This CDR3 is 15 amino acids long. V was clipped by 2 bases and J by 0 bases, with 11 bases between them. Germline CDR1 SGHAT, CDR2 FQNNGV. The CDR3 protein is CASSLFFGSSYEQYF. CDR3 sequence (DNA): TGTGCCAGCAGCTTATTCTTTGGGAGCTCCTACGAGCAGTACTTC.

This sequence joins TRBV10-1 and TRBJ1-1; unclear D gene. This CDR3 comprises 13 residues. The germline V and J ends were trimmed by 8 bases and 1 base, with 11 bases remaining between them. CDR1 is WNHNN and CDR2 is SYGVQD in the germline V gene (reference sequence). CDR3 protein: CASSRTENTEAFF. CDR3 bases: TGCGCCAGCTCCAGAACAGAGAACACTGAAGCTTTCTTT.

This clone was detected only a few times. The J gene is TRBJ1-1, the V gene TRBV7-2, with D unresolved. Germline V lookup: CDR1 SGHTA, CDR2 FQGNSA. CDR3 length equals 14 residues. V lost 4 bases and J lost 0, with 9 bases in between. The CDR3 DNA is TGTGCCAGCAGCTCCCAGTACATGAACACTGAAGCTTTCTTT. Its translation is CASSSQYMNTEAFF.

The chain employs TRBV2 and TRBJ2-7; 11 positions match TRBD2. The length of the CDR3 is 15 residues. Germline trimming cut 7 bases from V and 0 bases from J; bases unmatched to any gene: 5. Germline V gives CDR1 SNHLY, CDR2 FYNNEI. In nucleotides, the CDR3 is TGTGCCAGCATTGTCGGACTAGCGGGCTCCTACGAGCAGTACTTC. Translation gives CASIVGLAGSYEQYF.

The chain employs TRBV7-3 and TRBJ2-2; TRBD1 aligns across 7 bases. The CDR3 consists of 15 residues. V lost 5 bases, J lost 7 bases, and 10 bases stayed unmatched. Germline V lookup: CDR1 SGHTA, CDR2 FQGTGA. The CDR3 nucleotides read TGTGCCAGCAGCCCCCTAGGGGGCAGCGGCGGGGAGCTGTTTTTT. Translated, it gives CASSPLGGSGGELFF.

This clone was recorded a few times. The chain has TRBV5-1 and TRBJ2-7, with D perhaps TRBD2 (5 bases). This CDR3 is built from 14 residues. From germline, CDR1 is SGHRS and CDR2 YFSETQ. V was pared by 0 bases and J by 2 bases, with 9 bases between. In DNA form, the CDR3 reads TGCGCCAGCAGCTTGGAAGGGAGTACCTACGAGCAGTACTTC. Translated, it gives CASSLEGSTYEQYF. Drawing the rest from reference TRBV5-1 and TRBJ2-7, the complete variable domain is KAGVTQTPRYLIKTRGQQVTLSCSPISGHRSVSWYQQTPGQGLQFLFEYFSETQRNKGNFPGRFSGRQFSNSRSEMNVSTLELGDSALYLCASSLEGSTYEQYFGPGTRLTVT.

Remarks on this clone: A read error may explain this, as a much larger clone is one base away. The chain recombines TRBV5-4 with TRBJ2-2, with D tentatively TRBD1 (5 bases). The V end was cut by 2 bases, the J end by 1 base, with 6 bases between. The CDR3 loop spans 14 amino acids. CDR1 and CDR2 from the germline V gene are SGHNT and YYREEE (reference sequence). CDR3 nucleotide sequence: TGTGCCAGCAGCTTTGACAGGAACACCGGGGAGCTGTTTTTT. This translates into CASSFDRNTGELFF.